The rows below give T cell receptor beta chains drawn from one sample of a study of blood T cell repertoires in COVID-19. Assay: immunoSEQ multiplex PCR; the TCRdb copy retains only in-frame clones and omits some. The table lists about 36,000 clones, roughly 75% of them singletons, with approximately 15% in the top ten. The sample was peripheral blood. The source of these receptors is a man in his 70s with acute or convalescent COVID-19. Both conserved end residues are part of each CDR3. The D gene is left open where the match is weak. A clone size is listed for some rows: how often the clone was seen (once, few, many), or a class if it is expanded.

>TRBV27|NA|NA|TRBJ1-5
TGTGCCAGCAGTTTAAAACCGGAGGGCAATCAGCCCCAGCATTTT
CASSLKPEGNQPQHF
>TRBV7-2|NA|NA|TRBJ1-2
TGTGCCAGCAGCTATACTTCGGGGAAATCAGCTAACTATGGCTACACCTTC
CASSYTSGKSANYGYTF
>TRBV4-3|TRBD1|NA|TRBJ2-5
TGCGCCAGCAGCCTTAACAGGGGGTACCAAGAGACCCAGTACTTC
CASSLNRGYQETQYF
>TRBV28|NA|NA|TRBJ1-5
TGTGCCAGCAGTTTTCTTTTCGGGGGGGGGAGTCAGCCCCAGCATTTT
CASSFLFGGGSQPQHF
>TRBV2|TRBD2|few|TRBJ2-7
TGTGCCAGCAGTGAGGGTCCAGCGGGAGCTAAGTACGAGCAGTACTTC
CASSEGPAGAKYEQYF
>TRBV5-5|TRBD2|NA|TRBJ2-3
TGTGCCAGCAGTTGGACTAGCGGGGGTGGGTCAGATACGCAGTATTTT
CASSWTSGGGSDTQYF
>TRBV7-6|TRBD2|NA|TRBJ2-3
TGTGCCAGCAGCTTCACGGGAGGGATAAGCACAGATACGCAGTATTTT
CASSFTGGISTDTQYF
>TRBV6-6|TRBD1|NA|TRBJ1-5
TGTGCCAGCAGTCCACATGGGGCGAATCGGACAGGGGGCATTACAGGGAGCAATCAGCCCCAGCATTTT
CASSPHGANRTGGITGSNQPQHF
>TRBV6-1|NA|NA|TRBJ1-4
TGTGCCAGCAGAGAACCTCACTCGGGGAGAATCAATGAAAAACTGTTTTTT
CASREPHSGRINEKLFF
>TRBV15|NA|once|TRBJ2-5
TGTGCCACCAGCAGAACACCTCAGCGCCTTGGGGAGACCCAGTACTTC
CATSRTPQRLGETQYF
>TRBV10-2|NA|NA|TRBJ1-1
TGCGCCAGCATAAGCGGGAACATGAACACTGAAGCTTTCTTT
CASISGNMNTEAFF
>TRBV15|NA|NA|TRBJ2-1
TGTGCCACCAGCAGAGAAATCGGGGTTACAGCCAATGAGCAGTTCTTC
CATSREIGVTANEQFF
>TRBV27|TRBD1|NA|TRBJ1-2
TGTGCCAGCAGTTTTCGGAGGACAGGGAAGGCTAACTATGGCTACACCTTC
CASSFRRTGKANYGYTF
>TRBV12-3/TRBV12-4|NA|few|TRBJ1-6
TGTGCCAGCAGCTCCTCTAATTCACCCCTCCACTTT
CASSSSNSPLHF
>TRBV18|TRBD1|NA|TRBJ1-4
TGTGCCAGCTCACCACCGGGACAGGTTGCTAATGAAAAACTGTTTTTT
CASSPPGQVANEKLFF
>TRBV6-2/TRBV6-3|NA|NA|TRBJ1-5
TGTGCCAGCAGTTACCTCAGGGCCGATCAGCCCCAGCATTTT
CASSYLRADQPQHF
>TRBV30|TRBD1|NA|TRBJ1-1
TGTGCCTGGAGTGCAGACAGGGGAATGAACACTGAAGCTTTCTTT
CAWSADRGMNTEAFF
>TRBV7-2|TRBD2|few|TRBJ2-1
TGTGCCAGCAGCCATCTCAAGCGGGGCCATGAGCAGTTCTTC
CASSHLKRGHEQFF
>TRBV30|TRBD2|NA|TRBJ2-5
TGTGCCTGGAGTGGGCGGGGGGCGCAATTCGAGACCCAGTACTTC
CAWSGRGAQFETQYF
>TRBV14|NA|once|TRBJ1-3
TGTGCCAGCAGCCCTCGGACAAGCTCTGGAAACACCATATATTTT
CASSPRTSSGNTIYF
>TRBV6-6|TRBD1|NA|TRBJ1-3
TGTGCCAGCATAACAGGGGGGGCTAAGAACACCATATATTTT
CASITGGAKNTIYF
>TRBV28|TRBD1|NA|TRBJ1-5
TGTGCCAGCAGTTTACTTGCGGGGGACAGGGATCAGCCCCAGCATTTT
CASSLLAGDRDQPQHF
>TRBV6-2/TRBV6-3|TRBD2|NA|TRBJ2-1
TGTGCCAGCAGTATCTTAGGCGGGAGAGAAAATGAGCAGTTCTTC
CASSILGGRENEQFF
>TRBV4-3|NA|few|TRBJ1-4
TGCGCCAGCAGCCAGACAGACAGGTTGGGACTGTTTTTT
CASSQTDRLGLFF
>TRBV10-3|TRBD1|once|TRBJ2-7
TGTGCCATCAGTGAGTTACAGGGGAAGAATCACGAGCAGTACTTC
CAISELQGKNHEQYF
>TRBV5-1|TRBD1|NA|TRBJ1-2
TGCGCCAGCAGCTTGGAGCCGGACAGGGTCTATGGCTACACCTTC
CASSLEPDRVYGYTF
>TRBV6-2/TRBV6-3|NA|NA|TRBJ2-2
TGTGCCAGCAGTATTACAGGCCCGGGCAGCACCGGGGAGCTGTTTTTT
CASSITGPGSTGELFF
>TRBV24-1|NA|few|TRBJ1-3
TGTGCCACCAGTGATTTGGACAGCAGAAACACCATATATTTT
CATSDLDSRNTIYF
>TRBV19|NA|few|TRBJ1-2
TGTGCCAGTAGCGGTAGCGCTTCCTTCCCCCAGGACACCTTC
CASSGSASFPQDTF
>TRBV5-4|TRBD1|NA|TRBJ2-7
TGTGCCAGCAGCCTGGAGCCGACAGGGGCCTACGAGCAGTACTTC
CASSLEPTGAYEQYF
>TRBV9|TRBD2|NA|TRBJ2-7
TGTGCCAGCAGCGCCTCGGGACTACCGATATACGAGCAGTACTTC
CASSASGLPIYEQYF
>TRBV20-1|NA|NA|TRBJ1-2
TGCAGTGCTAGTAAGGGAGGTGGGGGCTACACCTTC
CSASKGGGGYTF
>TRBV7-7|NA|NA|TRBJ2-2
TGTGCCAGCAGCCGAGCGGGCCCGAACACCGGGGAGCTGTTTTTT
CASSRAGPNTGELFF
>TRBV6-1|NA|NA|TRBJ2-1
TGTGCCAGCAGTGAATTTGGTGTTGGGCAGTTCCTGTTCTTC
CASSEFGVGQFLFF
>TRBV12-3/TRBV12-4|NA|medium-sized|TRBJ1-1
TGTGCCAGCAGTTTAGCCGGGAGTAGTGAAGCTTTCTTT
CASSLAGSSEAFF
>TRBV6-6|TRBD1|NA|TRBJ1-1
TGTGCCAGCAGAATCGGGACAGGGTTTACTGAAGCTTTCTTT
CASRIGTGFTEAFF
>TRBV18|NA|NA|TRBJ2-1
TGTGCCAGCTCAGATACAGGGAAGGGGAATGAGCAGTTCTTC
CASSDTGKGNEQFF
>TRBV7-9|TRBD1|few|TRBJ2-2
TGTGCCAGCAGCCTGGGACAGGGAAACACCGGGGAGCTGTTTTTT
CASSLGQGNTGELFF
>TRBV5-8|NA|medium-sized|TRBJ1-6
TGTGCCAGCAACCCGGACGGGAATAATTCACCCCTCCACTTT
CASNPDGNNSPLHF
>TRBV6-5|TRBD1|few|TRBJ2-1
TGTGCCAGCAGACCGGGGACAGGGGGTGAGCAGTTCTTC
CASRPGTGGEQFF
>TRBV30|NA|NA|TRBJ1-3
TGTGCCTGGAGTGATATGTCTTTGTCCAGTGGAAACACCATATATTTT
CAWSDMSLSSGNTIYF
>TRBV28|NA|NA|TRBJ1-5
TGTGCCAGCAGTTTATCAGGGGCAGGGCAGCCCCAGCATTTT
CASSLSGAGQPQHF
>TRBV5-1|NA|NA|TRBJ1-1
TGCGCCAGCAGCGGAAGAGGGGGCACTGAAGCTTTCTTT
CASSGRGGTEAFF
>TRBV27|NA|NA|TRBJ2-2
TGTGCCAGCAGTCTCCTCGGACGGACAAACACGAACACCGGGGAGCTGTTTTTT
CASSLLGRTNTNTGELFF
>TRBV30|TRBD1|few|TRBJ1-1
TGTGCCTGGGGACAGGGCCTGGGGCGTAACACTGAAGCTTTCTTT
CAWGQGLGRNTEAFF
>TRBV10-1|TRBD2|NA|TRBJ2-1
TGCGCCAGCAGTGAAGGAGCGGGAGGCCCCCTGGGTGTTGAGCAGTTCTTC
CASSEGAGGPLGVEQFF
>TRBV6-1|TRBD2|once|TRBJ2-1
TGTGCCAGCAGTGCTCTGACTAGCGGGGAGGTCTACAATGAGCAGTTCTTC
CASSALTSGEVYNEQFF
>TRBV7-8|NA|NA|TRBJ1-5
TGTGCCAGCAGCCTTCTCAATGCGAAGCCCCAGCATTTT
CASSLLNAKPQHF
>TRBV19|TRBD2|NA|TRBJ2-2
TGTGCCAGTACCTATAGAGGCAGCGGGAGGACTACCGGGGAGCTGTTTTTT
CASTYRGSGRTTGELFF
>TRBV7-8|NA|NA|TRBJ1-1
TGTGCCAGCAGCTTTACAGGGATGGGCACTGAAGCTTTCTTT
CASSFTGMGTEAFF
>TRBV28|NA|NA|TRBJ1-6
TGTGCCAGCAGCTCTAGGACAGAGGCATATTCACCCCTCCACTTT
CASSSRTEAYSPLHF
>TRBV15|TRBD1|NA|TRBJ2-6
TGTGCCACCAGCAGAAGGGGGCCTGGGGCCAACGTCCTGACTTTC
CATSRRGPGANVLTF
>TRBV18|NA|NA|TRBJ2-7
TGTGCCAGCTCACCCGCGCAGGGGTTCGAGCAGTACTTC
CASSPAQGFEQYF
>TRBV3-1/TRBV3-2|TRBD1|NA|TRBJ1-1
TGTGCCAGCAGCCGTACAGGGGGCGCAGGAAACACTGAAGCTTTCTTT
CASSRTGGAGNTEAFF
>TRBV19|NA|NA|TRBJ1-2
TGTGCCAGTAGTCTTGGACAGAAAGAACGCGATGGCTACACCTTC
CASSLGQKERDGYTF
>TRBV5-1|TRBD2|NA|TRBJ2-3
TGCGCCAGCAGCTTGACTCTAGCGGAAAGCACAGATACGCAGTATTTT
CASSLTLAESTDTQYF
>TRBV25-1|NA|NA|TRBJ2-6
TGTGCCAGCAGTGAATATTCGGGAACTGGGGCCAACGTCCTGACTTTC
CASSEYSGTGANVLTF